Listed below are T cell receptor beta chains from one sample, sequenced in a study of blood T cell repertoires in COVID-19. The assay was immunoSEQ multiplex PCR, and TCRdb's table has in-frame clones only and misses some. The sample records 150,000 to 200,000 clones, around 85% being singletons. The sequenced sample was peripheral blood. These receptors came from a man in his 60s with active or convalescent COVID-19. Both conserved end residues are part of each CDR3. Each record gives: V gene, J gene, D gene, clone size, CDR3 protein, CDR3 DNA. D genes are given only for firm matches. Only part of the rows carry a size: once, few, many, or a class if the clone is expanded.

v_call: TRBV18; j_call: TRBJ1-3; d_call: -; clone_size: -; cdr3_aa: CASSPPSVVYSGNTIYF; cdr3_nt: TGTGCCAGCTCACCACCGTCGGTGGTGTACTCTGGAAACACCATATATTTT
v_call: TRBV21-1; j_call: TRBJ2-7; d_call: -; clone_size: -; cdr3_aa: CASSKVGLAGGRIHEQYF; cdr3_nt: TGTGCCAGCAGCAAAGTGGGACTAGCGGGGGGGCGCATCCACGAGCAGTACTTC
v_call: TRBV12-5; j_call: TRBJ2-5; d_call: -; clone_size: few; cdr3_aa: CASGVSEETQYF; cdr3_nt: TGTGCTAGTGGTGTTAGCGAGGAGACCCAGTACTTC
v_call: TRBV6-2/TRBV6-3; j_call: TRBJ2-7; d_call: -; clone_size: -; cdr3_aa: CASSYWSLRLEQYF; cdr3_nt: TGTGCCAGCAGTTATTGGTCCTTGCGTCTCGAGCAGTACTTC
v_call: TRBV6-5; j_call: TRBJ1-2; d_call: -; clone_size: -; cdr3_aa: CASTPFSGHGYTF; cdr3_nt: TGTGCCAGCACCCCCTTTTCAGGACACGGCTACACCTTC
v_call: TRBV5-1; j_call: TRBJ1-1; d_call: -; clone_size: few; cdr3_aa: CASSLGAGLEAFF; cdr3_nt: TGCGCCAGCAGCTTGGGGGCAGGTCTTGAAGCTTTCTTT
v_call: TRBV5-1; j_call: TRBJ2-1; d_call: -; clone_size: -; cdr3_aa: CASSLAGADYNEQFF; cdr3_nt: TGCGCCAGCAGCTTGGCTGGGGCCGACTACAATGAGCAGTTCTTC
v_call: TRBV4-2; j_call: TRBJ2-4; d_call: TRBD2; clone_size: -; cdr3_aa: CASSQDLTSGSQAKNIQYF; cdr3_nt: TGTGCCAGCAGCCAAGATCTGACTAGCGGGAGTCAGGCCAAAAACATTCAGTACTTC
v_call: TRBV5-4; j_call: TRBJ2-6; d_call: -; clone_size: -; cdr3_aa: CASSRGLGTSGANVLTF; cdr3_nt: TGTGCCAGCAGCCGAGGATTAGGGACATCTGGGGCCAACGTCCTGACTTTC
v_call: TRBV15; j_call: TRBJ1-1; d_call: -; clone_size: -; cdr3_aa: CATSRDYPGVTEAFF; cdr3_nt: TGTGCCACCAGCAGAGATTACCCGGGTGTAACTGAAGCTTTCTTT
v_call: TRBV11-2; j_call: TRBJ2-1; d_call: -; clone_size: -; cdr3_aa: CASSLVGYNEQFF; cdr3_nt: TGTGCCAGCAGCTTAGTCGGCTACAATGAGCAGTTCTTC
v_call: TRBV6-5; j_call: TRBJ1-4; d_call: -; clone_size: -; cdr3_aa: CASSGGSGINEKLFF; cdr3_nt: TGTGCCAGCAGCGGAGGGTCCGGGATCAATGAAAAACTGTTTTTT
v_call: TRBV11-1; j_call: TRBJ1-4; d_call: -; clone_size: -; cdr3_aa: CASSPSRVAEKLFF; cdr3_nt: TGTGCCAGCAGCCCTTCCCGGGTAGCCGAAAAACTGTTTTTT
v_call: TRBV6-1; j_call: TRBJ2-1; d_call: TRBD2; clone_size: -; cdr3_aa: CASSGAAGTSGSGDEQFF; cdr3_nt: TGTGCCAGCAGTGGGGCAGCCGGGACTAGCGGGAGCGGCGATGAGCAGTTCTTC
v_call: TRBV9; j_call: TRBJ2-2; d_call: -; clone_size: -; cdr3_aa: CASSPGDPGELFF; cdr3_nt: TGTGCCAGCAGCCCAGGGGACCCCGGGGAGCTGTTTTTT
v_call: TRBV2; j_call: TRBJ2-1; d_call: TRBD2; clone_size: -; cdr3_aa: CASSPGLAGGDEQFF; cdr3_nt: TGTGCCAGCAGTCCTGGTCTAGCGGGGGGGGATGAGCAGTTCTTC
v_call: TRBV5-6; j_call: TRBJ1-3; d_call: -; clone_size: -; cdr3_aa: CASSYRALSGNTIYF; cdr3_nt: TGTGCCAGCAGTTACAGGGCCCTCTCTGGAAACACCATATATTTT
v_call: TRBV5-8; j_call: TRBJ2-3; d_call: -; clone_size: -; cdr3_aa: CASSQRLTDTQYF; cdr3_nt: TGTGCCAGCAGCCAGCGACTGACAGATACGCAGTATTTT
v_call: TRBV5-1; j_call: TRBJ1-5; d_call: -; clone_size: few; cdr3_aa: CASSSRGGNQPQHF; cdr3_nt: TGCGCCAGCAGCTCCAGGGGCGGCAATCAGCCCCAGCATTTT
v_call: TRBV9; j_call: TRBJ2-3; d_call: TRBD2; clone_size: -; cdr3_aa: CASSVGLAGPTDTQYF; cdr3_nt: TGTGCCAGCAGCGTAGGACTAGCGGGACCCACAGATACGCAGTATTTT
v_call: TRBV6-1; j_call: TRBJ1-1; d_call: -; clone_size: -; cdr3_aa: CASSEYQGGTEAFF; cdr3_nt: TGTGCCAGCAGTGAATATCAGGGTGGGACTGAAGCTTTCTTT
v_call: TRBV29-1; j_call: TRBJ1-1; d_call: TRBD1; clone_size: -; cdr3_aa: CSVDRGNTEAFF; cdr3_nt: TGCAGCGTGGACAGGGGAAACACTGAAGCTTTCTTT
v_call: TRBV28; j_call: TRBJ2-5; d_call: TRBD2; clone_size: -; cdr3_aa: CASSLGVLAGQETQYF; cdr3_nt: TGTGCCAGCAGTTTGGGTGTACTAGCGGGACAAGAGACCCAGTACTTC
v_call: TRBV5-4; j_call: TRBJ2-5; d_call: -; clone_size: medium-sized; cdr3_aa: CASSPVPIETQYF; cdr3_nt: TGTGCCAGCAGCCCGGTCCCAATAGAGACCCAGTACTTC
v_call: TRBV3-1/TRBV3-2; j_call: TRBJ2-1; d_call: -; clone_size: few; cdr3_aa: CASSPLEASEQFF; cdr3_nt: TGTGCCAGCAGCCCGTTGGAGGCTAGTGAGCAGTTCTTC
v_call: TRBV14; j_call: TRBJ2-5; d_call: TRBD2; clone_size: -; cdr3_aa: CASSSERGSIQETQYF; cdr3_nt: TGTGCCAGCAGCTCCGAGCGGGGGAGTATCCAAGAGACCCAGTACTTC
v_call: TRBV11-3; j_call: TRBJ2-2; d_call: TRBD2; clone_size: -; cdr3_aa: CASSPRPGLVGGELFF; cdr3_nt: TGTGCCAGCAGCCCTCGACCGGGACTAGTGGGCGGGGAGCTGTTTTTT
v_call: TRBV5-1; j_call: TRBJ2-7; d_call: TRBD1; clone_size: -; cdr3_aa: CASSLGTGVDEQYF; cdr3_nt: TGCGCCAGCAGCTTGGGGACAGGGGTTGACGAGCAGTACTTC
v_call: TRBV25-1; j_call: TRBJ1-4; d_call: -; clone_size: once; cdr3_aa: CASSESIPGTNEKLFF; cdr3_nt: TGTGCCAGCAGTGAATCGATCCCAGGGACTAATGAAAAACTGTTTTTT
v_call: TRBV19; j_call: TRBJ2-1; d_call: TRBD1; clone_size: -; cdr3_aa: CASRPNRGRGEQFF; cdr3_nt: TGTGCCAGTAGACCTAACAGGGGGCGCGGTGAGCAGTTCTTC
v_call: TRBV7-9; j_call: TRBJ2-1; d_call: TRBD2; clone_size: -; cdr3_aa: CASSPRGSGNNEQFF; cdr3_nt: TGTGCCAGCAGCCCGCGGGGTAGCGGGAACAATGAGCAGTTCTTC
v_call: TRBV18; j_call: TRBJ2-4; d_call: -; clone_size: -; cdr3_aa: CASSPPRTLAKNIQYF; cdr3_nt: TGTGCCAGCTCACCACCGCGGACACTAGCCAAAAACATTCAGTACTTC
v_call: TRBV18; j_call: TRBJ2-7; d_call: TRBD2; clone_size: -; cdr3_aa: CASSPGAGGDQYF; cdr3_nt: TGTGCCAGCTCACCAGGGGCGGGGGGAGACCAGTACTTC
v_call: TRBV19; j_call: TRBJ1-5; d_call: -; clone_size: -; cdr3_aa: CASSITGYSNQPQHF; cdr3_nt: TGTGCCAGTAGTATAACGGGGTACAGCAATCAGCCCCAGCATTTT
v_call: TRBV5-4; j_call: TRBJ1-3; d_call: TRBD1; clone_size: -; cdr3_aa: CASSGTTGQGAGNTIYF; cdr3_nt: TGTGCCAGCAGCGGAACAACGGGACAGGGGGCGGGAAACACCATATATTTT
v_call: TRBV5-1; j_call: TRBJ1-5; d_call: TRBD1; clone_size: -; cdr3_aa: CASSPGQGYQPQHF; cdr3_nt: TGCGCCAGCAGCCCGGGACAGGGGTATCAGCCCCAGCATTTT
v_call: TRBV9; j_call: TRBJ2-1; d_call: TRBD2; clone_size: -; cdr3_aa: CASSAGRGFYNEQFF; cdr3_nt: TGTGCCAGCAGCGCCGGGCGGGGGTTCTACAATGAGCAGTTCTTC
v_call: TRBV5-4; j_call: TRBJ1-4; d_call: TRBD1; clone_size: -; cdr3_aa: CASSPGQGNEKLFF; cdr3_nt: TGTGCCAGCAGCCCGGGACAGGGTAATGAAAAACTGTTTTTT
v_call: TRBV7-2; j_call: TRBJ2-1; d_call: TRBD2; clone_size: -; cdr3_aa: CASSSPLAASYNEQFF; cdr3_nt: TGTGCCAGCAGCTCCCCTCTAGCGGCCTCCTACAATGAGCAGTTCTTC
v_call: TRBV5-5; j_call: TRBJ2-7; d_call: TRBD1; clone_size: -; cdr3_aa: CASSPGTGRAYEQYF; cdr3_nt: TGTGCCAGCAGCCCCGGGACAGGGAGGGCGTACGAGCAGTACTTC
v_call: TRBV3-1/TRBV3-2; j_call: TRBJ2-5; d_call: -; clone_size: -; cdr3_aa: CASSQMSGKRQETQYF; cdr3_nt: TGTGCCAGCAGCCAGATGTCAGGGAAACGCCAAGAGACCCAGTACTTC
v_call: TRBV24-1; j_call: TRBJ2-2; d_call: -; clone_size: -; cdr3_aa: CATKQRNTGELFF; cdr3_nt: TGTGCCACCAAACAACGGAACACCGGGGAGCTGTTTTTT
v_call: TRBV5-6; j_call: TRBJ1-2; d_call: -; clone_size: -; cdr3_aa: CASSLGTHYGYTF; cdr3_nt: TGTGCCAGCAGCCTCGGGACACACTATGGCTACACCTTC
v_call: TRBV4-1; j_call: TRBJ2-1; d_call: -; clone_size: -; cdr3_aa: CASSLLGASNYNEQFF; cdr3_nt: TGCGCCAGCAGCCTCCTAGGTGCGAGCAACTACAATGAGCAGTTCTTC
v_call: TRBV9; j_call: TRBJ2-7; d_call: TRBD2; clone_size: few; cdr3_aa: CASSVRGLPSYEQYF; cdr3_nt: TGTGCCAGCAGCGTTCGGGGACTACCCTCCTACGAGCAGTACTTC
v_call: TRBV3-1/TRBV3-2; j_call: TRBJ1-1; d_call: -; clone_size: -; cdr3_aa: CASSPTGSTTEAFF; cdr3_nt: TGTGCCAGCAGCCCAACAGGGTCGACCACTGAAGCTTTCTTT
v_call: TRBV19; j_call: TRBJ1-5; d_call: TRBD1; clone_size: -; cdr3_aa: CASRPPGQELNQPQHF; cdr3_nt: TGTGCCAGTAGACCTCCGGGACAGGAGCTCAATCAGCCCCAGCATTTT
v_call: TRBV5-4; j_call: TRBJ2-5; d_call: -; clone_size: -; cdr3_aa: CASSFQGRGLKTQYF; cdr3_nt: TGTGCCAGCAGCTTCCAGGGGCGGGGGTTGAAGACCCAGTACTTC
v_call: TRBV9; j_call: TRBJ1-5; d_call: TRBD1; clone_size: -; cdr3_aa: CASSEGRGTPQHF; cdr3_nt: TGTGCCAGCAGCGAGGGCAGGGGGACGCCCCAGCATTTT
v_call: TRBV12-3/TRBV12-4; j_call: TRBJ1-1; d_call: -; clone_size: -; cdr3_aa: CASSPGQRVAFF; cdr3_nt: TGTGCCAGCAGTCCCGGACAGAGGGTAGCTTTCTTT
v_call: TRBV5-4; j_call: TRBJ1-1; d_call: -; clone_size: -; cdr3_aa: CASSLFLPKADTEAFF; cdr3_nt: TGTGCCAGCAGCTTATTTCTGCCCAAAGCGGACACTGAAGCTTTCTTT
v_call: TRBV5-5; j_call: TRBJ2-7; d_call: TRBD1; clone_size: -; cdr3_aa: CASSSGTVVSEQYF; cdr3_nt: TGTGCCAGCAGTTCCGGGACAGTGGTCTCCGAGCAGTACTTC
v_call: TRBV12-3/TRBV12-4; j_call: TRBJ2-3; d_call: -; clone_size: -; cdr3_aa: CASSFREDTQYF; cdr3_nt: TGTGCCAGCAGTTTCAGGGAAGATACGCAGTATTTT
v_call: TRBV5-1; j_call: TRBJ1-1; d_call: -; clone_size: -; cdr3_aa: CASREDSNTEAFF; cdr3_nt: TGCGCCAGCAGAGAGGACAGCAACACTGAAGCTTTCTTT